This entry describes one T cell receptor beta chain. Trimming left V 3 bases short and J 1 base short, with 15 bases between. Germline V lookup: CDR1 SGHTA, CDR2 FQGTGA. This CDR3 has 16 amino acids. The study profiled TCR beta VDJ and CDR3 using genomic DNA as template. TCRdb reanalysed the reads using MiXCR and keeps one entry per CDR3 protein. Altogether about 240,000 distinct CDR3 sequences are present, 45% to 50% being singletons, with the ten largest covering 7.8%. In patients chosen for sequencing, flow cytometry had shown CD8+CD57+ cell expansion. With no exception, the patients had severe acquired aplastic anemia. The entry originates in a study of CD8+CD57+ T cells in acquired aplastic anemia. Study-wide context: The study obtained an average of approximately 3 ug of DNA from sorted CD4+ and CD8+ cells.

The chain links TRBV7-3 to TRBJ1-1, with D possibly TRBD1 on 6 matching bases. This sequence was found in a human donor with aplastic anemia. Sequences were obtained from sorted CD4+, CD8+, or CD8+CD57+ T cells (not recorded which) from PBMCs. The DNA of the CDR3 is TGTGCCAGCAGCTTCTCAGGGGCGGGGTCGAACACTGAAGCTTTCTTT. This encodes CASSFSGAGSNTEAFF. Based on the CDR3 plus reference TRBV7-3 and TRBJ1-1, the full variable domain is GAGVSQTPSNKVTEKGKYVELRCDPISGHTALYWYRQSLGQGPEFLIYFQGTGAADDSGLPNDRFFAVRPEGSVSTLKIQRTERGDSAVYLCASSFSGAGSNTEAFFGQGTRLTVV.